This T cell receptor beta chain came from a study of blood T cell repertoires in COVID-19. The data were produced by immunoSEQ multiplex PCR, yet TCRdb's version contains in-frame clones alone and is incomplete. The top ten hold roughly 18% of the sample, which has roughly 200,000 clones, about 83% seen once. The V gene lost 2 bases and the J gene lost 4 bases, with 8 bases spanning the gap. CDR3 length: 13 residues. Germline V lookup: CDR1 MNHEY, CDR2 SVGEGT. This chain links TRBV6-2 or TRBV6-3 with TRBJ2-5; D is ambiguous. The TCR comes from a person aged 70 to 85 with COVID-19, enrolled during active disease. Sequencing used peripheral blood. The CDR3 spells CASSYQRSETQYF. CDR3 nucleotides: TGTGCCAGCAGTTACCAGCGTTCAGAGACCCAGTACTTC.